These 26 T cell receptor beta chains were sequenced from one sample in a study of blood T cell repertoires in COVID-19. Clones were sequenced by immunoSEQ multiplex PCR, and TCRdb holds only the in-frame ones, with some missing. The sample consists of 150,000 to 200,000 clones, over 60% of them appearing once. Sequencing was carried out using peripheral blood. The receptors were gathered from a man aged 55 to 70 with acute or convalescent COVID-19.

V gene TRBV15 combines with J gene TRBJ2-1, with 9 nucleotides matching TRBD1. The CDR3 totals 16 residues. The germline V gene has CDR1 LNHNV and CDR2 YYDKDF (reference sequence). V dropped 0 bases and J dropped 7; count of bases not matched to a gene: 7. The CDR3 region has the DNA TGTGCCACCAGCAGAGATGGGGACAGGGACCGAAATGAGCAGTTCTTC. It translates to CATSRDGDRDRNEQFF.

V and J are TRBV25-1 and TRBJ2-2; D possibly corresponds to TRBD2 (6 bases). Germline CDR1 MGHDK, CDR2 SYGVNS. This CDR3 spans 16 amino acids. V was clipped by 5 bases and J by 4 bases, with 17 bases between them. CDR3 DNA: TGTGCCAGCAGTTTTATGAGGGTCGGGGGCACCGGGGAGCTGTTTTTT. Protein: CASSFMRVGGTGELFF.

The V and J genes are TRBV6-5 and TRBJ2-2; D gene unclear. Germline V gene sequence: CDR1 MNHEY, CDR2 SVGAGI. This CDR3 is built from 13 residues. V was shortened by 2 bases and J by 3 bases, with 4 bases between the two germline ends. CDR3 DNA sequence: TGTGCCAGCAGTTACCGCGACACCGGGGAGCTGTTTTTT. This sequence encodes CASSYRDTGELFF.

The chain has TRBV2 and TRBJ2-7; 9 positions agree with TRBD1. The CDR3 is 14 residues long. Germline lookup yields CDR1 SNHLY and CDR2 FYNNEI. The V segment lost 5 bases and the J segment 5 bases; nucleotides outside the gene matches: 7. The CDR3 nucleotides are TGTGCCAGCAGTACACAGGGGGCGTTGAACGAGCAGTACTTC. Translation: CASSTQGALNEQYF.

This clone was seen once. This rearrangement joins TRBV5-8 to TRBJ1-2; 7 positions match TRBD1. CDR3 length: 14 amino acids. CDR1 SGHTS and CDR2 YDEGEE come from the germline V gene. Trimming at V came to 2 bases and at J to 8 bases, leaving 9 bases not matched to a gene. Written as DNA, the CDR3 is TGTGCCAGCAGCTTTCTTAACAGGGGTACAGGCTACACCTTC. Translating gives CASSFLNRGTGYTF.

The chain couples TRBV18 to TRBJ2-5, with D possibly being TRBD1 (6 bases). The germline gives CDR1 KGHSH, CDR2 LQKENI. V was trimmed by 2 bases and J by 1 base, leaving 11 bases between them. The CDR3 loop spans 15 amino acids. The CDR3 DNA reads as TGTGCCAGCTCACCAAGGGGGACCGCCCAAGAGACCCAGTACTTC. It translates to CASSPRGTAQETQYF.

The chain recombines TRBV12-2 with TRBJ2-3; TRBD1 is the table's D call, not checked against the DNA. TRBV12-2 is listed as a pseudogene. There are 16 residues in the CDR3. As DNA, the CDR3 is TGTGCAAGTCGGCCATTACAGGGCCCCTACACAGATACGCAGTATTTT. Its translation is CASRPLQGPYTDTQYF.

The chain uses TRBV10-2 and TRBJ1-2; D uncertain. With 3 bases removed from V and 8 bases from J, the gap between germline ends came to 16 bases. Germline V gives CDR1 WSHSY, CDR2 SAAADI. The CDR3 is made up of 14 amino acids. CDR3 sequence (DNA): TGCGCCAGCAGTGATACGGGTGGCTCATGGGGCTACACCTTC. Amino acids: CASSDTGGSWGYTF.

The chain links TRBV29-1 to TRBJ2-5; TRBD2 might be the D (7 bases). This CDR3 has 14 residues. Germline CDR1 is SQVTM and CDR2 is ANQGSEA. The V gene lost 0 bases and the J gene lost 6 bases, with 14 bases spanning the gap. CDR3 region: CSVEDKAGAKTQYF. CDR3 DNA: TGCAGCGTTGAAGACAAGGCGGGGGCGAAGACCCAGTACTTC.

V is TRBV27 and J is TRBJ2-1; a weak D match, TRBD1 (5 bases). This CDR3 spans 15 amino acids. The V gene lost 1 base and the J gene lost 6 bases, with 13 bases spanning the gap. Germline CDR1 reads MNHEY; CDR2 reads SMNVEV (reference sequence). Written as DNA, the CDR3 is TGTGCCAGCAGTTTATACGGGCAGGGCGGCAATGAGCAGTTCTTC. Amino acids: CASSLYGQGGNEQFF.

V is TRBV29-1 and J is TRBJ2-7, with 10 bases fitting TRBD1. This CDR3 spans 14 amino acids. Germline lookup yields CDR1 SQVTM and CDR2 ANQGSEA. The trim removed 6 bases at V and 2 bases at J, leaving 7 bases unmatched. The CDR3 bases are TGCAGCGTCAGAGGACAGGGGGGACCCTACGAGCAGTACTTC. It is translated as CSVRGQGGPYEQYF.

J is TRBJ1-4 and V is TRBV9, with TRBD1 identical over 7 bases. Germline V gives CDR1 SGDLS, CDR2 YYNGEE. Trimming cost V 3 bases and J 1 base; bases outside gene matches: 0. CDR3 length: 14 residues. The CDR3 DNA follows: TGTGCCAGCAGCGGGACAGGAACTAATGAAAAACTGTTTTTT. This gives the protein CASSGTGTNEKLFF.

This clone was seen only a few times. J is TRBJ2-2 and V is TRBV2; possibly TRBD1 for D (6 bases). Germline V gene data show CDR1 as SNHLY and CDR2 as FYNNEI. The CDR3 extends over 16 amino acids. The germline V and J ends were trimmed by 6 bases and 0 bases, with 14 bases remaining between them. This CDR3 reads CASRAWDITNTGELFF. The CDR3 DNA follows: TGTGCCAGCAGGGCCTGGGACATAACGAACACCGGGGAGCTGTTTTTT.

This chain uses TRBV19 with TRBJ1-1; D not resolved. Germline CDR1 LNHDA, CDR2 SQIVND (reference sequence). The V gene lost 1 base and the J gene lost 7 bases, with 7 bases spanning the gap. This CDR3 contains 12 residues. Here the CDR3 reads CASSIGTNEAFF. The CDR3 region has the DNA TGTGCCAGTAGTATAGGCACAAATGAAGCTTTCTTT.

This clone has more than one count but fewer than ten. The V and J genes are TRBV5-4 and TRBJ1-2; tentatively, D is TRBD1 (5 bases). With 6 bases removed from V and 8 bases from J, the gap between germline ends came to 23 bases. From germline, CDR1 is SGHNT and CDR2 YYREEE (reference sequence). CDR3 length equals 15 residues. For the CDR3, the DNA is TGTGCCAGCACCACAAATTTAGAGGCAGGGATGGGCTACACCTTC. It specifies CASTTNLEAGMGYTF.

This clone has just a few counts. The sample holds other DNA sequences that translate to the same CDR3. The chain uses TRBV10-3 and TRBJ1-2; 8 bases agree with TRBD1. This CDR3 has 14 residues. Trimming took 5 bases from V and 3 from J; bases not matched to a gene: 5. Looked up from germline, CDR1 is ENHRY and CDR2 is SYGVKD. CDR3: CAISLGQADYGYTF. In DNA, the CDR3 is TGTGCCATCAGTCTGGGACAGGCGGACTATGGCTACACCTTC.

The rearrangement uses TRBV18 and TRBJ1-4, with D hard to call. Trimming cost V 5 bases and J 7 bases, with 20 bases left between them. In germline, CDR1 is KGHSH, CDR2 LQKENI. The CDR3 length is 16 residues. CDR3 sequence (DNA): TGTGCCAGCTCAGAGATCGCGGGGTTGATTTTTGAAAAACTGTTTTTT. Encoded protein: CASSEIAGLIFEKLFF. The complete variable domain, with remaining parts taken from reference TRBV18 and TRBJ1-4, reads NAGVMQNPRHLVRRRGQEARLRCSPMKGHSHVYWYRQLPEEGLKFMVYLQKENIIDESGMPKERFSAEFPKEGPSILRIQQVVRGDSAAYFCASSEIAGLIFEKLFFGSGTQLSVL.

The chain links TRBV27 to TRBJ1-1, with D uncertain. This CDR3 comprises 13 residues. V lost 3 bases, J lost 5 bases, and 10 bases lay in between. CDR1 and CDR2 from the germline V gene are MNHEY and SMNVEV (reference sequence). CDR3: CASSFSRWTEAFF. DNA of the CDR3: TGTGCCAGCAGTTTTTCCCGGTGGACTGAAGCTTTCTTT.

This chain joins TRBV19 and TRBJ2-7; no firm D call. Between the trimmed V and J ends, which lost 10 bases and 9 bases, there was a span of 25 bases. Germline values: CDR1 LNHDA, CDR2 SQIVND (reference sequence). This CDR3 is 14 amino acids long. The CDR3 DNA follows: TGTGCCACCGCAACTACCCTGGATGCTACGGGGCAGTACTTC. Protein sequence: CATATTLDATGQYF.

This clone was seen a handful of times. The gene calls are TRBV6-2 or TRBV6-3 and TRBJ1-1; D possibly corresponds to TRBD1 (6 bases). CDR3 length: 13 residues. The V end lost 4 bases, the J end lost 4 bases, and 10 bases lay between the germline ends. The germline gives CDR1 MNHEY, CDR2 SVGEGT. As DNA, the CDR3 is TGTGCCAGCAGTTCACAGGGAGCCACTGAAGCTTTCTTT. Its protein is CASSSQGATEAFF.

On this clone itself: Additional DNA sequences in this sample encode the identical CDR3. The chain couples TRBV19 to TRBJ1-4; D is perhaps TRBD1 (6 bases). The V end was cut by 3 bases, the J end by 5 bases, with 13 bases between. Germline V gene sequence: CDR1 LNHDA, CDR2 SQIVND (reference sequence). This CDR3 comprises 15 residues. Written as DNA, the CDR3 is TGTGCCAGTAGTATCGGGGGGCAGTCGAATGAAAAACTGTTTTTT. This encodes CASSIGGQSNEKLFF.

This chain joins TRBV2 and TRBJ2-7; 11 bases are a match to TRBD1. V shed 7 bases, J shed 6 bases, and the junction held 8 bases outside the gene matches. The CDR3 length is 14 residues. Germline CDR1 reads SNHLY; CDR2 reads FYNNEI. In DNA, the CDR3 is TGTGCCAGCATTCCGGACAGGGGGCTTAGCGAGCAGTACTTC. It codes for CASIPDRGLSEQYF.

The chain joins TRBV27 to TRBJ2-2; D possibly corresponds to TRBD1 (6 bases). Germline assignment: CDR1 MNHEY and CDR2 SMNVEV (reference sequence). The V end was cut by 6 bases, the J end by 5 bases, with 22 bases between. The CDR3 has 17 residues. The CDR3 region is CASRINRTVTPTGELFF. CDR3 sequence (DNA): TGTGCCAGCAGGATAAACCGGACAGTAACTCCTACCGGGGAGCTGTTTTTT.

CDR3: CASNKKGGETQYF. The CDR3 DNA sequence: TGTGCCAGCAATAAAAAGGGAGGAGAGACCCAGTACTTC. The V call is TRBV25-1, the J call TRBJ2-5; D possibly corresponds to TRBD2 (6 bases). V lost 7 bases and J lost 4, with 13 bases in between. This CDR3 is 13 amino acids long. Germline lookup yields CDR1 MGHDK and CDR2 SYGVNS.

CDR3 region: CASSKAPKTGITGELFF. In nucleotides, the CDR3 is TGTGCCAGCAGCAAAGCGCCCAAGACAGGGATCACCGGGGAGCTGTTTTTT. This chain uses TRBV21-1 with TRBJ2-2; TRBD1, the D gene given by the table, was not confirmed from the DNA. TRBV21-1 has pseudogene status. The CDR3 is made up of 17 amino acids.

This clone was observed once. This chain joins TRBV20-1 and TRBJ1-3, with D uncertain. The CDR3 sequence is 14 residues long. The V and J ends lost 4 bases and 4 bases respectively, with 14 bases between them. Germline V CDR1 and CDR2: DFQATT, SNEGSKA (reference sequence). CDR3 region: CSAIETAGGNTIYF. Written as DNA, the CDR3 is TGCAGTGCTATTGAAACGGCCGGGGGAAACACCATATATTTT.